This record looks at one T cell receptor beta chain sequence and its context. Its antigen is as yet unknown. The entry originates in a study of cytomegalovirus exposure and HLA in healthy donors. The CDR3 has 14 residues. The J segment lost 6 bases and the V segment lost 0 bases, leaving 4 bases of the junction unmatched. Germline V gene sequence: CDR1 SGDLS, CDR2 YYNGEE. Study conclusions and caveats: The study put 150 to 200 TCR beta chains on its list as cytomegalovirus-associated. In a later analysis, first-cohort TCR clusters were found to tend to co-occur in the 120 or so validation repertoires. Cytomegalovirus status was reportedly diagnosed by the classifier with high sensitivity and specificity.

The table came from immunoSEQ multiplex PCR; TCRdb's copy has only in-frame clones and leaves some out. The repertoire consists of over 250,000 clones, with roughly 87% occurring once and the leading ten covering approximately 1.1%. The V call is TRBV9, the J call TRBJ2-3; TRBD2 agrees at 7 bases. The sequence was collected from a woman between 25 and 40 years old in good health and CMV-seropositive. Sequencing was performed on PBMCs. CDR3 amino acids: CASSVAGGMDTQYF. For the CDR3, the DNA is TGTGCCAGCAGCGTAGCGGGAGGCATGGATACGCAGTATTTT. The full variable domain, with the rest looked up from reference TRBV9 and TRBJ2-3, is DSGVTQTPKHLITATGQRVTLRCSPRSGDLSVYWYQQSLDQGLQFLIQYYNGEERAKGNILERFSAQQFPDLHSELNLSSLELGDSALYFCASSVAGGMDTQYFGPGTRLTVL.